This T cell receptor (beta chain) derives from a study of T cell clonotyping in hematopoietic cell transplantation. The study, taken as a whole, reports: Few recipient clonotypes overlapped donors; over 95% were de novo at given depth. After transplant, recipient diversity fell while pathologically expanded clonotypes grew through day 180.

TCRdb's copy holds only in-frame clones and misses some; the assay was immunoSEQ multiplex PCR. The sample records around 45,000 clones, about four fifths being singletons. Time point of the sample: recipient sample about 28 days before transplant, after cytoreduction. Blood collection times were about day -28 and days 30, 100, 180 posttransplant. This CDR3 is 15 amino acids long. Trimming shortened V by 7 bases and J by 4 bases, and 18 bases separated the two germline ends. CDR1 and CDR2 from the germline V gene are SGHRS and YFSETQ. A word on this clone: What it recognizes is unknown.

This TCR was recovered from a man aged 55 to 70 with myelodysplastic syndrome. Some clones in this sample may be carry-over from other donors' samples. This chain joins TRBV5-1 and TRBJ2-1; tentative D call: TRBD1 (6 bases). The sample here was peripheral blood mononuclear cells, taken before stem cell transplant. The CDR3 loop reads CASGNQGLGYNEQFF. DNA for the CDR3: TGCGCCAGCGGCAACCAGGGGTTAGGGTACAATGAGCAGTTCTTC.